These 6 T cell receptor beta chains were all obtained from the same sample, sequenced in a study of T-cell memory formation after mild COVID-19. TCRdb itself ran the 5' RACE reads through MiXCR, one entry per CDR3 protein. The data hold 470,000 or so distinct CDR3 sequences, with over 15% observed a single time. Sequencing was performed on PBMCs or a T cell subset sorted from them (not recorded which). The receptors stem from an adult woman who had mild COVID-19 (a few samples of this study predate the infection). Cell type and time point are not known.

The rearrangement joins TRBV7-9 to TRBJ1-1; D uncertain. Trimming shortened V by 5 bases and J by 4 bases, and 17 bases separated the two germline ends. The CDR3 loop spans 15 amino acids. Looked up from germline, CDR1 is SEHNR and CDR2 is FQNEAQ (reference sequence). CDR3 loop: CASSPERARSTEAFF. The CDR3 DNA follows: TGTGCCAGCAGCCCGGAGAGGGCTCGAAGCACTGAAGCTTTCTTT.

This clonotype was counted only a few times. V usage is TRBV20-1 and J usage is TRBJ1-2, with 10 positions matching TRBD1. V was pared by 0 bases and J by 5 bases, with 12 bases of the junction left unmatched. The CDR3 has 17 residues. Germline CDR1 is DFQATT and CDR2 is SNEGSKA (reference sequence). In DNA form, the CDR3 reads TGCAGTGCTAGAGATTGGGAGGGACAGGGGTACGATTATGGCTACACCTTC. Its translation is CSARDWEGQGYDYGYTF.

This clonotype was recorded at least ten times. The chain combines TRBV7-6 with TRBJ2-7; TRBD2 matches at 7 bases. The V gene end was trimmed by 1 base and the J gene end by 3 bases; junction bases not matched to a gene: 6. The germline V gene has CDR1 SGHVS and CDR2 FNYEAQ. This CDR3 region has 15 residues. The DNA of the CDR3 is TGTGCCAGCAGCTTAGTGGCTAGCGGATTCTACGAGCAGTACTTC. Translation gives CASSLVASGFYEQYF.

The chain is built from TRBV5-5 and TRBJ2-3; 11 bases align to TRBD2. The germline gives CDR1 SGHKS, CDR2 YYEKEE (reference sequence). The CDR3 contains 16 residues. V was pared by 1 base and J by 4 bases, with 5 bases of the junction left unmatched. The CDR3 DNA reads TGTGCCAGCAGCTTGTTGGGTAGCGGGGGGGCAGATACGCAGTATTTT. Protein product: CASSLLGSGGADTQYF.

This clonotype was observed at least ten times. The rearrangement uses TRBV4-1 and TRBJ1-4; D remains unclear. V was trimmed by 4 bases and J by 0 bases, leaving 27 bases between them. This CDR3 contains 21 residues. The germline CDR1 and CDR2 sequences are MGHRA and YSYEKL. The DNA for the CDR3 is TGCGCCAGCAGCCGAGGCCAAACCGTAAACTCGAGAATTACAACTAATGAAAAACTGTTTTTT. Amino acid sequence: CASSRGQTVNSRITTNEKLFF.

The V call is TRBV20-1, the J call TRBJ1-1; D is unclear. Trimming took 1 base from V and 0 from J, leaving 6 bases between them. The CDR3 is 13 amino acids. CDR1 and CDR2 (germline): DFQATT, SNEGSKA (reference sequence). CDR3 nucleotide sequence: TGCAGTGCTAGAGGACCGATGAACACTGAAGCTTTCTTT. Translating it yields CSARGPMNTEAFF.